The 14 T cell receptor beta chains below were found in one sample sequenced in a study of cytomegalovirus exposure and HLA in healthy donors. The PCR ran on 60 Vbeta and 13 Jbeta primers. TCRdb's table, derived via immunoSEQ multiplex PCR, lists solely in-frame clones and lacks some. The table records approximately 140,000 clones, roughly four fifths of them present only once. The source material was PBMCs. These TCRs come from a boy younger than 18 in good health and CMV-seronegative.

The J gene is TRBJ2-5, the V gene TRBV29-1, with a tentative D call TRBD2 (5 bases). CDR3 length: 11 residues. From germline, CDR1 is SQVTM and CDR2 ANQGSEA. V shed 4 bases and J shed 3 bases, with 6 bases lying between them. For the CDR3, the DNA is TGCAGCGTTGCGGGAAAAGAGACCCAGTACTTC. It translates to CSVAGKETQYF. Looking up the rest from reference TRBV29-1 and TRBJ2-5 gives the full variable domain: SAVISQKPSRDICQRGTSLTIQCQVDSQVTMMFWYRQQPGQSLTLIATANQGSEATYESGFVIDKFPISRPNLTFSTLTVSNMSPEDSSIYLCSVAGKETQYFGPGTRLLVL.

The rearrangement links TRBV19 to TRBJ1-3, with D maybe TRBD1 (6 bases). CDR3 length equals 17 residues. The V gene's germline CDR1 is LNHDA and CDR2 SQIVND (reference sequence). Trimming stripped 4 bases from V and 0 bases from J, with 16 bases between. CDR3 region: CASSTRSTGHSGNTIYF. The CDR3 DNA reads TGTGCCAGTAGTACACGTTCGACAGGACACTCTGGAAACACCATATATTTT.

This rearrangement joins TRBV30 to TRBJ1-2, with D possibly matching TRBD1 (6 bases). V was clipped by 4 bases and J by 5 bases, with 11 bases between them. This CDR3 is 12 amino acids long. Germline V gene lookup returns CDR1 GTSNPN and CDR2 SVGIG (reference sequence). The CDR3 is CAWNREGYGYTF. The CDR3 DNA reads as TGTGCCTGGAACAGGGAAGGATATGGCTACACCTTC.

CDR3 amino acids: CASSPSGLAKSEQYF. The CDR3 DNA reads TGTGCCAGTAGTCCATCGGGACTAGCAAAGAGTGAGCAGTACTTC. The chain uses TRBV19 and TRBJ2-7; 9 bases agree with TRBD2. The CDR3 is made up of 15 amino acids. V shed 5 bases, J shed 7 bases, and the junction held 12 bases outside the gene matches. Germline CDR1 reads LNHDA; CDR2 reads SQIVND (reference sequence).

This chain connects TRBV10-3 to TRBJ1-5; D unresolved. Germline values: CDR1 ENHRY, CDR2 SYGVKD. Trimming pared 2 bases from V and 7 bases from J, leaving 9 bases between. The CDR3 runs 13 residues. The CDR3 here is CAISEDAEQPQHF. As DNA, the CDR3 is TGTGCCATCAGTGAGGACGCGGAACAGCCCCAGCATTTT.

The V call is TRBV6-1, the J call TRBJ1-1, with 7 bases that match TRBD1. Looked up from germline, CDR1 is MNHNS and CDR2 is SASEGT. Unmatched junction bases numbered 3, after V lost 7 bases and J lost 1 base. The CDR3 contains 13 residues. CDR3 loop: CASKTGPNTEAFF. CDR3 sequence (DNA): TGTGCCAGCAAGACAGGGCCGAACACTGAAGCTTTCTTT.

This clone has a single count. The chain carries TRBV30 and TRBJ1-1, with D tentatively TRBD1 (6 bases). This CDR3 region has 14 residues. Trimming shortened V by 2 bases and J by 0 bases, and 10 bases separated the two germline ends. Germline CDR1 reads GTSNPN; CDR2 reads SVGIG (reference sequence). As DNA, the CDR3 is TGTGCCTGGAGTTTCAGGACAGTGAACACTGAAGCTTTCTTT. As protein: CAWSFRTVNTEAFF.

The chain uses TRBV27 and TRBJ2-7; 9 bases agree with TRBD2. This CDR3 has 14 amino acids. Germline assignment: CDR1 MNHEY and CDR2 SMNVEV (reference sequence). Trimming removed 8 bases from V and 4 bases from J; junction bases left unmatched: 9. The CDR3 region has the DNA TGTGCCAGCGCCTCCGGGACTAGCCTTTACGAGCAGTACTTC. As protein: CASASGTSLYEQYF.

V is TRBV20-1 and J is TRBJ2-7; D remains ambiguous. In germline, CDR1 is DFQATT, CDR2 SNEGSKA (reference sequence). V was trimmed by 3 bases and J by 9 bases, leaving 6 bases between them. This CDR3 spans 9 amino acids. CDR3 sequence (DNA): TGCAGTGCTAGTACCGGGCAGTACTTC. It yields the protein CSASTGQYF.

The rearrangement links TRBV7-9 to TRBJ2-7, with TRBD1 matching 10 bases. V shed 5 bases, J shed 7 bases, and the junction held 8 bases outside the gene matches. The CDR3 consists of 14 residues. Per germline, CDR1 SEHNR and CDR2 FQNEAQ (reference sequence). CDR3 DNA sequence: TGTGCCAGCAGCCCTAGACAGGGGGCGGGAGAGCAGTACTTC. Residues: CASSPRQGAGEQYF.

Only one count was recorded for this clone. V usage is TRBV6-4 and J usage is TRBJ2-2; 9 bases are shared with TRBD1. CDR1 is MRHNA and CDR2 is SNTAGT in the germline V gene. The trim removed 2 bases at V and 6 bases at J, leaving 7 bases unmatched. The CDR3 is made up of 16 amino acids. CDR3 protein: CASSDQDRGMAGELFF. The DNA of the CDR3 is TGTGCCAGCAGTGACCAGGACAGGGGCATGGCCGGGGAGCTGTTTTTT.

This clone is a singleton in its sample. The CDR3 here is CASSIARATEAFF. In DNA, the CDR3 is TGTGCCAGTAGTATTGCCAGGGCCACTGAAGCTTTCTTT. V and J are TRBV19 and TRBJ1-1, with TRBD1 as a possible D gene (5 bases). V was clipped by 3 bases and J by 4 bases, with 9 bases between them. The CDR3 is made up of 13 amino acids. Germline-derived CDR1 and CDR2 are LNHDA and SQIVND (reference sequence).

The V gene is TRBV9, the J gene TRBJ2-7; 12 bases align to TRBD2. Germline V gives CDR1 SGDLS, CDR2 YYNGEE. The J segment lost 1 base and the V segment lost 4 bases, leaving 15 bases of the junction unmatched. The CDR3 consists of 19 residues. CDR3 DNA: TGTGCCAGCAGCCCCCGCCCCCTAGCGGGAGGGCCCATTTCCTACGAGCAGTACTTC. Translated: CASSPRPLAGGPISYEQYF. Full variable domain (outside the CDR3, taken from reference TRBV9 and TRBJ2-7): DSGVTQTPKHLITATGQRVTLRCSPRSGDLSVYWYQQSLDQGLQFLIQYYNGEERAKGNILERFSAQQFPDLHSELNLSSLELGDSALYFCASSPRPLAGGPISYEQYFGPGTRLTVT.

The V gene is TRBV27, the J gene TRBJ2-2; TRBD1 might be the D (6 bases). Germline V lookup: CDR1 MNHEY, CDR2 SMNVEV (reference sequence). The CDR3 is 16 amino acids. With 3 bases removed from V and 4 bases from J, the gap between germline ends came to 15 bases. The CDR3 region is CASSLSPGVSTGELFF. CDR3 nucleotide sequence: TGTGCCAGCAGTTTGTCCCCAGGGGTATCCACCGGGGAGCTGTTTTTT.